A single T cell receptor beta chain is shown here with its context. This receptor's antigen is unknown. It has no much larger one-base neighbor in the sample; base qualities were not kept. This sample is drawn from a study of pediatric ulcerative colitis (dated by TCRdb to between 2018 and 2021). Regarding the complete study: Among the ulcerative colitis patients, 6 or 7 had pancolitis and two had left-sided colitis, and histology in every patient was consistent with ulcerative colitis. From fewer than ten newly diagnosed, treatment-naive pediatric ulcerative colitis patients and a few non-IBD control children, paired blood and rectal samples were collected. By Pediatric Ulcerative Colitis Activity Index, a couple of patients had mild disease, several had moderate disease and three had acute severe colitis.

Through the immunoSEQ TRB Survey service, multiplex V and J primers were used to amplify rearranged CDR3 beta regions from genomic DNA. To keep sequencing depth the same across samples, survey-level depth of up to 500,000 reads per sample was applied. Libraries were purified and pooled, and sequencing was performed on Illumina technology. As for the authors' bioinformatics: Productive clonality, sample overlap, pairwise scatters, CDR3 beta length, V/D/J gene usage and productiveness were assessed with immunoSEQ online tools. Calculated diversity was defined as the number of unique rearrangements divided by total templates, multiplied by 100, and Shannon and Simpson indices were computed as well. Z-score normalized data were analyzed by principal component analysis with the R prcomp function and the ggbiplot package. Blood-rectal clonal overlap within each subject was quantified with Morisita's index. TCRdb stores this immuneACCESS table with in-frame sequences only. Part of the clones is absent; in the studies checked, under half of the shortfall reflects unresolved V genes, and no reason is known for the rest. That table furnishes V, J and clone size, whereas the DNA furnished D and trimming. For this sample the table gives about 15,000 clones, of which over 80% were detected only once. The top ten clonotypes cover 0.75% to 1% of the sample.

What the work shows at the level of the full study, not this receptor alone: Because repertoires came from total lymphocyte DNA, patterns in rare subsets such as regulatory T cells may not be reflected. Features of the rectal repertoire distinguished controls, mild-moderate colitis patients and acute severe colitis patients, and in acute severe colitis, rectal diversity was reduced because of clonal expansions. Significantly higher autologous blood-rectal clonal overlap was found in ulcerative colitis patients than in controls, which suggested increased T cell trafficking to inflamed tissue. For technical reasons, substantially fewer templates were yielded by the blood samples of a couple of patients, and these blood samples were excluded from blood-rectal overlap analysis. Two rectal CDR3 clonotypes were found in every ulcerative colitis patient but in no control. The healthy control group was small, consisting of only a handful of individuals.

Taken from the germline V gene (reference sequence), the CDR1 and CDR2 loops are WNHNN and SYGVQD. The CDR3 measures 15 amino acids from cysteine to phenylalanine. CDR3 DNA only is kept here, 45 bases in frame from base 1. A distance of 8 bases separates the germline ends of V and J, which lose 0 bases and 3 bases respectively. Before the diagnostic colonoscopy, none of the ulcerative colitis patients had been given immunosuppressive medication. Blood was sampled at the same time as the colonoscopy. The Wizard kit (Promega) was used to extract genomic DNA from both blood and intestinal samples. This sequence was found in a boy younger than 18 with moderate ulcerative colitis. The source material was blood. The V gene is TRBV10-1 and the J gene is TRBJ1-4, with TRBD1 tentatively as D gene (5 bases match). Here the CDR3 is given as CASSESRAANEKLFF. The nucleotide sequence is TGCGCCAGCAGTGAGTCCAGGGCGGCTAATGAAAAACTGTTTTTT.